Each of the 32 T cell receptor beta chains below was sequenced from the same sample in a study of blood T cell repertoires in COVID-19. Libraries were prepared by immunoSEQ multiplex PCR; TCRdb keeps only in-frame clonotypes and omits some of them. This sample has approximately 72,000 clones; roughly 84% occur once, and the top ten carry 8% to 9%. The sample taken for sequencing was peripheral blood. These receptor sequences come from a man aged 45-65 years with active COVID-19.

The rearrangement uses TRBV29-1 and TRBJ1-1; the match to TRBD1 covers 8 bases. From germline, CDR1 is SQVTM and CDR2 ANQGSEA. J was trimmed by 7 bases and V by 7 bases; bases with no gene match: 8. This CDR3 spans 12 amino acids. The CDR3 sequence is CSGRTGFGEAFF. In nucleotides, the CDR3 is TGCAGCGGACGGACAGGGTTTGGTGAAGCTTTCTTT.

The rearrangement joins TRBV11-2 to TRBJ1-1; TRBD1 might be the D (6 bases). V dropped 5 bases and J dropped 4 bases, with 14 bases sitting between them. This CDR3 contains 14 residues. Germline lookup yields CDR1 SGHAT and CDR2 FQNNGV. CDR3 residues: CASSPLRGTTEAFF. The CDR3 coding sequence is TGTGCCAGCAGCCCCCTCAGGGGAACCACTGAAGCTTTCTTT.

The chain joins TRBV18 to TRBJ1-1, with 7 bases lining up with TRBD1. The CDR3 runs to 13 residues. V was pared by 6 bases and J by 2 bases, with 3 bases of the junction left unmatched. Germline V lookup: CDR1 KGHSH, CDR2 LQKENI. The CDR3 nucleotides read TGTGCCAGCTCGGGACAGTCCAACACTGAAGCTTTCTTT. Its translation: CASSGQSNTEAFF.

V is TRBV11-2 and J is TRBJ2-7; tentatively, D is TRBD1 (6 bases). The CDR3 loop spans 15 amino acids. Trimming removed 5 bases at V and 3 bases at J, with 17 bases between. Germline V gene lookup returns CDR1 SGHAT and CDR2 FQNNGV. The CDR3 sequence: CASSPSTAGDYEQYF. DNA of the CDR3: TGTGCCAGCAGCCCCAGCACCGCAGGGGACTACGAGCAGTACTTC.

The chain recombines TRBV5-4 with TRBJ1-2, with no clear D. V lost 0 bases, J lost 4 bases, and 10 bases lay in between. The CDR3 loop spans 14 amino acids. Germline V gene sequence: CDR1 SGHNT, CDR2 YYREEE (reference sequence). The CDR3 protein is CASSLEQRAYGYTF. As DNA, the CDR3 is TGTGCCAGCAGCTTGGAGCAGCGGGCCTATGGCTACACCTTC.

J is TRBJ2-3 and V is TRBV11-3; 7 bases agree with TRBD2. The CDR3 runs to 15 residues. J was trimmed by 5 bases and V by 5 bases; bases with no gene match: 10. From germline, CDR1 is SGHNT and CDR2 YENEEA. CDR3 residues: CASSPSGTGVDTQYF. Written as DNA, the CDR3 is TGTGCCAGCAGCCCGAGCGGGACTGGGGTAGATACGCAGTATTTT. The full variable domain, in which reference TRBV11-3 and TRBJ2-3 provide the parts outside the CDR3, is EAGVVQSPRYKIIEKKQPVAFWCNPISGHNTLYWYLQNLGQGPELLIRYENEEAVDDSQLPKDRFSAERLKGVDSTLKIQPAELGDSAVYLCASSPSGTGVDTQYFGPGTRLTVL.

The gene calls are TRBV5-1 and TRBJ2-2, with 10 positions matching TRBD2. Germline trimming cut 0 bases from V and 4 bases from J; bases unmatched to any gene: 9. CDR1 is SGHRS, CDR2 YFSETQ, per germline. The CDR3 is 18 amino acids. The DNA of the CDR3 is TGCGCCAGCAGCTTGGTATCTAGCGGGGGTTACGGCACCGGGGAGCTGTTTTTT. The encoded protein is CASSLVSSGGYGTGELFF.

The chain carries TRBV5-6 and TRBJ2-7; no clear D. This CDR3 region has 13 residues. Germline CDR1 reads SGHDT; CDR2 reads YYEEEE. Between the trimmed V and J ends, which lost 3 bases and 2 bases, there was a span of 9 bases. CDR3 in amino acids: CASSSTPPYEQYF. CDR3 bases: TGTGCCAGCAGCTCAACTCCTCCCTACGAGCAGTACTTC. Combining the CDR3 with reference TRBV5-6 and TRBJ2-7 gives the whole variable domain DAGVTQSPTHLIKTRGQQVTLRCSPKSGHDTVSWYQQALGQGPQFIFQYYEEEERQRGNFPDRFSGHQFPNYSSELNVNALLLGDSALYLCASSSTPPYEQYFGPGTRLTVT.

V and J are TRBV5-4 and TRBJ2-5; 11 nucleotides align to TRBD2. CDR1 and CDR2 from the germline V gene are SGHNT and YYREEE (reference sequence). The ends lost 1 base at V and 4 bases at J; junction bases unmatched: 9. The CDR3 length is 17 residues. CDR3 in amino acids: CASSLILLAGVGETQYF. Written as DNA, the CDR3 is TGTGCCAGCAGCTTGATCTTACTAGCGGGAGTGGGAGAGACCCAGTACTTC.

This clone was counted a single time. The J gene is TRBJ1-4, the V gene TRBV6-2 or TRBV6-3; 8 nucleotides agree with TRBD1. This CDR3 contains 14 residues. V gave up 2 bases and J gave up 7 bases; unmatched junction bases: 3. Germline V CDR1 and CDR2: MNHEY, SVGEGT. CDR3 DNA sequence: TGTGCCAGCAGTTACCAGGGGGCGACTGAAAAACTGTTTTTT. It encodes CASSYQGATEKLFF.

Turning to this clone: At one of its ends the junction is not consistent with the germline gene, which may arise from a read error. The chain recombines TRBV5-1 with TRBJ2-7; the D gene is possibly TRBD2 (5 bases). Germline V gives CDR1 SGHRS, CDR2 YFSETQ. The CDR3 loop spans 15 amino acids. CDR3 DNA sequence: TGCGCCAGCAGCTTGGAGGGCGGGCCCGGAGGTTCAACGCACTTC. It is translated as CASSLEGGPGGSTHF.

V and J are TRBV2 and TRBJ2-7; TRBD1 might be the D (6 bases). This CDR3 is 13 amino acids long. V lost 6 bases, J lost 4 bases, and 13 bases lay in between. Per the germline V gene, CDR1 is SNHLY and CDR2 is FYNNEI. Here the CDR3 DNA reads TGTGCCAGCAGCGTAAACAGGGTTTACGAGCAGTACTTC. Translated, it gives CASSVNRVYEQYF.

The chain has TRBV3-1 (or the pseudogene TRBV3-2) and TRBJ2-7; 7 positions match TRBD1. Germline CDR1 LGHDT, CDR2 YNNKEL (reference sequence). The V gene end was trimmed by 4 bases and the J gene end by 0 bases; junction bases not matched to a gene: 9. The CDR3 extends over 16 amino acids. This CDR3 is CASSPPLRGRSYEQYF. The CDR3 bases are TGTGCCAGCAGCCCGCCTTTGAGGGGGCGCTCCTACGAGCAGTACTTC.

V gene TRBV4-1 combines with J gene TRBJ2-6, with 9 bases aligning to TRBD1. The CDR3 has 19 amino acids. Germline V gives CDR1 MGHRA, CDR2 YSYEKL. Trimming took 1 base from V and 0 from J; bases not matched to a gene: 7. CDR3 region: CASSQASGQGNSGANVLTF. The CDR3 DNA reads TGCGCCAGCAGCCAAGCCTCGGGACAGGGAAACTCTGGGGCCAACGTCCTGACTTTC.

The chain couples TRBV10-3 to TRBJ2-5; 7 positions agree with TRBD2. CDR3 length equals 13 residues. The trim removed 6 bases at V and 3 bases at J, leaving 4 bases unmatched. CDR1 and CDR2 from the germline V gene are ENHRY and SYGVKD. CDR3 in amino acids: CAIRSGAEETQYF. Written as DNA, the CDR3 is TGTGCCATCAGGAGCGGGGCGGAAGAGACCCAGTACTTC.

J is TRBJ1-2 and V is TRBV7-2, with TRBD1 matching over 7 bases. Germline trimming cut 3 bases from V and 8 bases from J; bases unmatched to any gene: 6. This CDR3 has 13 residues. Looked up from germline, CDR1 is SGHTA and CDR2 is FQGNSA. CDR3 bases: TGTGCCAGCAGCTTTGAGGGGGCGCAGGGCTACACCTTC. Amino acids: CASSFEGAQGYTF.

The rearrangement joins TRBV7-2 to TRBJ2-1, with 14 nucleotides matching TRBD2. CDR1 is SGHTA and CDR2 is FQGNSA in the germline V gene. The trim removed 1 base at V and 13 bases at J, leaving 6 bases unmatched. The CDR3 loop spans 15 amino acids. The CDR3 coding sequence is TGTGCCAGCAGCTTAGAGAGGACTAGCGGGGGGTCACAGTTCTTC. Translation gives CASSLERTSGGSQFF.

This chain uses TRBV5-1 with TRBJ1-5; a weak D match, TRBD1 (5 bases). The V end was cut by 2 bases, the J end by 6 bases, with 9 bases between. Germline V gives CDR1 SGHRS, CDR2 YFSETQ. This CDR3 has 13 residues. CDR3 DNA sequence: TGCGCCAGCAGCTTTGAAGGGGTTCAGCCCCAGCATTTT. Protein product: CASSFEGVQPQHF.

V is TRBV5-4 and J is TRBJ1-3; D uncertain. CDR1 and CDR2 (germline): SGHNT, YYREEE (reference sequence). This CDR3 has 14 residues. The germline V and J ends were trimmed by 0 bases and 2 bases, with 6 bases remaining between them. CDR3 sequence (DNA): TGTGCCAGCAGCTTGGAACTGACTGGAAACACCATATATTTT. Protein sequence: CASSLELTGNTIYF. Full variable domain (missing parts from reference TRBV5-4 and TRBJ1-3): ETGVTQSPTHLIKTRGQQVTLRCSSQSGHNTVSWYQQALGQGPQFIFQYYREEENGRGNFPPRFSGLQFPNYSSELNVNALELDDSALYLCASSLELTGNTIYFGEGSWLTVV.

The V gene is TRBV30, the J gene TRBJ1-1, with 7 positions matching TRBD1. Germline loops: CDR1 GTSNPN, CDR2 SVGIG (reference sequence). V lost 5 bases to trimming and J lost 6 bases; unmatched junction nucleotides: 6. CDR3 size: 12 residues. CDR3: CAWDRDFAEAFF. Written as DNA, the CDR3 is TGTGCCTGGGACAGGGATTTCGCTGAAGCTTTCTTT.

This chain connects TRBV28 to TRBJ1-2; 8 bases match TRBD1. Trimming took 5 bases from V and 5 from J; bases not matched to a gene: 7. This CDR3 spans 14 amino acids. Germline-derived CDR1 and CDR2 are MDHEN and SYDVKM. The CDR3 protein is CASSPGTGRYGYTF. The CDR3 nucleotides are TGTGCCAGCAGTCCCGGGACAGGACGATATGGCTACACCTTC.

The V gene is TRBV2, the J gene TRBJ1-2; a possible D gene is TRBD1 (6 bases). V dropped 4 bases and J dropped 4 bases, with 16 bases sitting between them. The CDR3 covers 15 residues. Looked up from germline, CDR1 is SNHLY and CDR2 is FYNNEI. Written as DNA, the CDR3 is TGTGCCAGCAGTGGAGATGGGGCAGGGGCCTATGGCTACACCTTC. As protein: CASSGDGAGAYGYTF.

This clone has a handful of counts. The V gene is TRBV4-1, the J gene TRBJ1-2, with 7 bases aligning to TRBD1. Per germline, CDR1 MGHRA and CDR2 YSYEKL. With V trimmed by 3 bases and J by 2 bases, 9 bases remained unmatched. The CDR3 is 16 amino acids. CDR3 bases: TGCGCCAGCAGCCAGCAGCCGGGACAGCCCAACTATGGCTACACCTTC. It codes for CASSQQPGQPNYGYTF.

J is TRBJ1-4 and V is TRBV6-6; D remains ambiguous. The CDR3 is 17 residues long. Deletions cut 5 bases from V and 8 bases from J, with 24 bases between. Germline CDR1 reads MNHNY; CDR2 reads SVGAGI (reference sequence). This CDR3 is CASSPDILVMQREKLFF. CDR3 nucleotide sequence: TGTGCCAGCAGTCCCGACATTCTCGTAATGCAAAGGGAAAAACTGTTTTTT.

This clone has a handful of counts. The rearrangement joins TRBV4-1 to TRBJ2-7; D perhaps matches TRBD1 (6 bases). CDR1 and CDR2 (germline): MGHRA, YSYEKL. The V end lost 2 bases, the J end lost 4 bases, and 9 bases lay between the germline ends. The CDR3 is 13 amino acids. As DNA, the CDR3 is TGCGCCAGCAGCCAAAGAGGGGGTTACGAGCAGTACTTC. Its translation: CASSQRGGYEQYF.

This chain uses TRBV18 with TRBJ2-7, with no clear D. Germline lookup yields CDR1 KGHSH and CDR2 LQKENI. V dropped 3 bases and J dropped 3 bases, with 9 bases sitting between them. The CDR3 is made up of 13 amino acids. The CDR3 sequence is CASSPFAGYEQYF. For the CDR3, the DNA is TGTGCCAGCTCACCTTTCGCCGGCTACGAGCAGTACTTC.

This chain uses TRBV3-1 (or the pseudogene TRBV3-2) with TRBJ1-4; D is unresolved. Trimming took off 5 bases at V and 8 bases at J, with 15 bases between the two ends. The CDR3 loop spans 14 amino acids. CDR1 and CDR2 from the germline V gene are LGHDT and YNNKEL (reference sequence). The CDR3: CASSAGPVPEKLFF. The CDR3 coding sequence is TGTGCCAGCAGCGCGGGTCCTGTGCCAGAAAAACTGTTTTTT.

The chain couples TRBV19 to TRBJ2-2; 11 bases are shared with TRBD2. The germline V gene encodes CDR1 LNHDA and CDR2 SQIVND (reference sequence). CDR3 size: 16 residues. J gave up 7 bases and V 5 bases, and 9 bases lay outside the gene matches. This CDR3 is CASSWGLAVRRGELFF. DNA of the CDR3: TGTGCCAGTAGTTGGGGACTAGCGGTTCGTCGCGGGGAGCTGTTTTTT.

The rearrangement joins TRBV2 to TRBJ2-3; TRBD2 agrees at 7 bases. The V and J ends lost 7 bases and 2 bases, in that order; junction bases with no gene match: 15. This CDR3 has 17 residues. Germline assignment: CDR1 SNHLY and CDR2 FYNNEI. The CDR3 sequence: CASNGNLWGGSTDTQYF. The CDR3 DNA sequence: TGTGCCAGCAATGGGAATTTGTGGGGGGGATCCACAGATACGCAGTATTTT.

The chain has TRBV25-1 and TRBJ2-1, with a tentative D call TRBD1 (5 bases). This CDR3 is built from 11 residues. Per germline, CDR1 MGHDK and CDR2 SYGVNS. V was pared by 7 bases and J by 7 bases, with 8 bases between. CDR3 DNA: TGTGCCAGCACAAAGGGGAATGAGCAGTTCTTC. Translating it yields CASTKGNEQFF.

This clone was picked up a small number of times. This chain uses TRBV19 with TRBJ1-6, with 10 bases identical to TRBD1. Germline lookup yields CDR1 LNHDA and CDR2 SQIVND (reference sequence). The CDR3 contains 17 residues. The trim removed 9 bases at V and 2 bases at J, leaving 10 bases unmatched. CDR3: CASRQGGQGPYNSPLHF. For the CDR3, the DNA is TGTGCCAGCCGCCAGGGGGGACAGGGGCCCTATAATTCACCCCTCCACTTT.

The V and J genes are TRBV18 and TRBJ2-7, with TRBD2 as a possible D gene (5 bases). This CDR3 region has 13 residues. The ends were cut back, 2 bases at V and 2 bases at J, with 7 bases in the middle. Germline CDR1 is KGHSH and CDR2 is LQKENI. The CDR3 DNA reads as TGTGCCAGCTCACCAGGACTTACCTACGAGCAGTACTTC. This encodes CASSPGLTYEQYF.